This record looks at one T cell receptor beta chain sequence and its context. The data stem from a study of shared clonotypes between healthy human individuals. The CDR3 length is 11 residues. V lost 4 bases, J lost 8 bases, and 8 bases lay in between. Germline CDR1 is SGHAT and CDR2 is FQNNGV. The protocol was immunoSEQ multiplex PCR, while the TCRdb copy is restricted to in-frame clones and leaves out a portion. The sample includes about 1.1 million clones, 70% to 85% seen only once; the top ten take over 0.8%. This clonotype was sampled from a man aged 18 to 29 in good health. Some clones in this sample may be carry-over from other donors' samples. Sequencing was performed on memory CD4+ T cells from PBMCs. Subset reported: CD45RA-negative fraction. V gene TRBV11-2 combines with J gene TRBJ1-2; D might be TRBD1 (5 bases). The CDR3 coding sequence is TGTGCCAGCAGCTCAGGGAGCGGCTACACCTTC. Amino acids: CASSSGSGYTF.